These 19 T cell receptor beta chains originate from one sample sequenced in a study of identical twins. TCRdb reprocessed the 5' RACE reads with MiXCR, giving one entry per CDR3 protein. There are around 340,000 distinct CDR3 sequences in the sample; 9% to 15% occur only once, and roughly 7.8% lies in the top ten. These sequences were also reported in another study, on yellow fever vaccine responses in identical twins.

The sequenced material came from CD8+ T cells sorted from blood. Source of these receptors: a woman aged 18-29 years in good health.

The rearrangement uses TRBV27 and TRBJ2-1; weak D call: TRBD1 (5 bases). Trimming removed 5 bases at V and 8 bases at J, with 13 bases between. Germline loops: CDR1 MNHEY, CDR2 SMNVEV (reference sequence). This CDR3 has 13 amino acids. Here the CDR3 reads CASSPAGPDEQFF. CDR3 coding DNA: TGTGCCAGCAGTCCTGCAGGGCCCGATGAGCAGTTCTTC.

This clonotype was found many times. V usage is TRBV7-2 and J usage is TRBJ1-5; D may be TRBD1 (5 bases). The germline V and J ends were trimmed by 2 bases and 7 bases, with 21 bases remaining between them. This CDR3 contains 17 residues. CDR1 and CDR2 from the germline V gene are SGHTA and FQGNSA. Here the CDR3 reads CASSLPRQFLLGQPQHF. Here the CDR3 DNA reads TGTGCCAGCAGCTTACCCCGACAGTTTTTACTGGGGCAGCCCCAGCATTTT.

The table lists this clonotype with many counts. V and J are TRBV5-1 and TRBJ2-7; D unclear. Trimming removed 4 bases at V and 2 bases at J, with 13 bases between. Germline CDR1 and CDR2: SGHRS and YFSETQ. The CDR3 covers 14 residues. CDR3: CASSLNLHTYEQYF. DNA of the CDR3: TGCGCCAGCAGCCTAAACTTACATACCTACGAGCAGTACTTC.

This clonotype was counted a few times. The chain employs TRBV9 and TRBJ2-1, with a weak D call TRBD1 (5 bases). This CDR3 region has 12 residues. CDR1 and CDR2 from the germline V gene are SGDLS and YYNGEE. V lost 0 bases to trimming and J lost 10 bases, with 8 bases between them. The CDR3 DNA reads as TGTGCCAGCAGCGTAGAAAGGGGAGAGCAGTTCTTC. This translates into CASSVERGEQFF.

This clonotype was seen a handful of times. V and J are TRBV20-1 and TRBJ2-7; D gene unclear. The V end lost 4 bases, the J end lost 0 bases, and 7 bases lay between the germline ends. In germline, CDR1 is DFQATT, CDR2 SNEGSKA (reference sequence). The CDR3 loop spans 12 amino acids. DNA for the CDR3: TGCAGTGCTATCTCAGACTCCTACGAGCAGTACTTC. It translates to CSAISDSYEQYF.

The V gene is TRBV6-4, the J gene TRBJ2-5; TRBD1 aligns across 9 bases. Germline values: CDR1 MRHNA, CDR2 SNTAGT. After removal of 6 bases from V and 5 bases from J, the junction contained 13 bases not matched to a gene. This CDR3 has 16 residues. CDR3 DNA: TGTGCCAGCAGAGCCGACCGGGACAGGGAATTGGAGACCCAGTACTTC. This translates into CASRADRDRELETQYF.

The sample holds a few counts of this clonotype. V is TRBV15 and J is TRBJ1-1; D remains ambiguous. The CDR3 has 15 amino acids. In germline, CDR1 is LNHNV, CDR2 YYDKDF (reference sequence). Trimming pared 0 bases from V and 1 base from J, leaving 9 bases between. CDR3 DNA: TGTGCCACCAGCAGAGAACAAAGGGCGAACACTGAAGCTTTCTTT. Translation gives CATSREQRANTEAFF. Full variable domain (missing parts from reference TRBV15 and TRBJ1-1): DAMVIQNPRYQVTQFGKPVTLSCSQTLNHNVMYWYQQKSSQAPKLLFHYYDKDFNNEADTPDNFQSRRPNTSFCFLDIRSPGLGDTAMYLCATSREQRANTEAFFGQGTRLTVV.

This clonotype was found a few times. V gene TRBV2 combines with J gene TRBJ2-3; D unclear. V was clipped by 7 bases and J by 4 bases, with 12 bases between them. The CDR3 consists of 13 residues. Germline values: CDR1 SNHLY, CDR2 FYNNEI. CDR3 in amino acids: CASTPGWADTQYF. CDR3 in DNA: TGTGCCAGCACCCCCGGGTGGGCAGATACGCAGTATTTT. Using reference TRBV2 and TRBJ2-3 for the parts outside the CDR3, the full variable domain is EPEVTQTPSHQVTQMGQEVILRCVPISNHLYFYWYRQILGQKVEFLVSFYNNEISEKSEIFDDQFSVERPDGSNFTLKIRSTKLEDSAMYFCASTPGWADTQYFGPGTRLTVL.

This clonotype came up many times. The chain couples TRBV4-1 to TRBJ2-1, with D perhaps TRBD1 or TRBD2 (5 bases each). V was pared by 0 bases and J by 2 bases, with 17 bases between. Germline V gene data show CDR1 as MGHRA and CDR2 as YSYEKL. The length of the CDR3 is 18 residues. The CDR3 spells CASSQDRWGKYPYNEQFF. The CDR3 DNA reads as TGCGCCAGCAGCCAAGATAGATGGGGGAAGTACCCCTACAATGAGCAGTTCTTC.

This rearrangement joins TRBV5-5 to TRBJ1-2; 8 nucleotides align to TRBD1. Germline V gives CDR1 SGHKS, CDR2 YYEKEE (reference sequence). This CDR3 contains 17 residues. Trimming cost V 1 base and J 1 base; bases outside gene matches: 9. CDR3 in amino acids: CASSLISGTGYNYGYTF. DNA of the CDR3: TGTGCCAGCAGCTTGATTTCGGGGACAGGCTATAACTATGGCTACACCTTC.

The chain joins TRBV9 to TRBJ2-1, with D maybe TRBD1 (6 bases). The CDR3 totals 16 residues. Germline values: CDR1 SGDLS, CDR2 YYNGEE. Trimming removed 2 bases from V and 7 bases from J, with 19 bases in between. CDR3 amino acids: CASSVRTDHPTNEQFF. The DNA for the CDR3 is TGTGCCAGCAGCGTGCGGACAGACCACCCTACAAATGAGCAGTTCTTC.

This clonotype was recorded many times. The rearrangement joins TRBV28 to TRBJ2-3, with a weak D call TRBD1 (6 bases). Germline V lookup: CDR1 MDHEN, CDR2 SYDVKM. Deletions cut 3 bases from V and 1 base from J, with 11 bases between. This CDR3 comprises 15 residues. The CDR3 loop reads CASSLRSGGTDTQYF. The CDR3 DNA follows: TGTGCCAGCAGTTTGCGTTCAGGGGGCACAGATACGCAGTATTTT.

This clonotype was counted ten times or more. The genes are TRBV12-3 or TRBV12-4 and TRBJ1-2; D call uncertain. Trimming removed 7 bases from V and 7 bases from J, with 16 bases in between. This CDR3 has 13 residues. The CDR3 sequence is CASTPPGSGGYTF. CDR3 bases: TGTGCCAGCACCCCCCCGGGGAGCGGTGGCTACACCTTC.

The chain links TRBV12-3 or TRBV12-4 to TRBJ2-5; D is uncertain. This CDR3 is built from 14 residues. The germline V and J ends were trimmed by 1 base and 5 bases, with 11 bases remaining between them. The CDR3 loop is CASSLGRRLETQYF. DNA of the CDR3: TGTGCCAGCAGTTTAGGACGCCGGCTGGAGACCCAGTACTTC.

This chain connects TRBV20-1 to TRBJ1-5; unclear D gene. V lost 2 bases and J 1 base, leaving 6 bases between the germline ends. The V gene's germline CDR1 is DFQATT and CDR2 SNEGSKA (reference sequence). This CDR3 is 13 amino acids long. The CDR3 coding sequence is TGCAGTGCTAGAAGCGCAAGCAATCAGCCCCAGCATTTT. Residues: CSARSASNQPQHF.

This clonotype was picked up many times. The rearrangement joins TRBV12-3 or TRBV12-4 to TRBJ2-3; possibly TRBD1 for D (5 bases). This CDR3 spans 16 amino acids. V was shortened by 5 bases and J by 4 bases, with 19 bases between the two germline ends. CDR3 loop: CASSPNYLDRPDTQYF. The CDR3 DNA sequence: TGTGCCAGCAGTCCTAATTATCTAGACAGACCAGATACGCAGTATTTT.

The chain employs TRBV27 and TRBJ1-5; 9 bases are shared with TRBD1. This CDR3 spans 15 amino acids. Trimming at V came to 4 bases and at J to 4 bases, leaving 5 bases not matched to a gene. Germline-derived CDR1 and CDR2 are MNHEY and SMNVEV (reference sequence). CDR3 sequence: CASSSRGQGNQPQHF. The CDR3 region has the DNA TGTGCCAGCAGTTCGCGCGGACAGGGGAATCAGCCCCAGCATTTT.

This clonotype was observed a few times. The J gene is TRBJ1-5, the V gene TRBV5-6, with D possibly TRBD1 on 5 matching bases. The CDR3 is 16 residues long. CDR1 is SGHDT, CDR2 YYEEEE, per germline. V was clipped by 3 bases and J by 2 bases, with 15 bases between them. The CDR3 sequence: CASSSLRETGNQPQHF. The CDR3 bases are TGTGCCAGCAGCTCGCTACGGGAGACAGGCAATCAGCCCCAGCATTTT.

V usage is TRBV7-9 and J usage is TRBJ2-1; D possibly corresponds to TRBD2 (5 bases). V gave up 7 bases and J gave up 7 bases, with 17 bases separating them. Germline lookup yields CDR1 SEHNR and CDR2 FQNEAQ (reference sequence). The CDR3 covers 14 residues. CDR3 DNA: TGTGCCAGCATCAACTCAATCACGGGGAATGAGCAGTTCTTC. Translating gives CASINSITGNEQFF.